These 16 T cell receptor beta chains share one sample of origin, sequenced in a study of shared clonotypes between healthy human individuals. The repertoire was sequenced with immunoSEQ multiplex PCR; TCRdb's copy has only in-frame clones and lacks some. This table has over 1.4 million clones, 96% appearing once. Sequencing was performed on naive CD4+ T cells sorted from blood. Subset indicated: CD45RA+ positively selected. The receptors were sampled from a young man in good health.

The chain carries TRBV4-3 and TRBJ1-4; TRBD1 aligns across 11 bases. Losses at the gene ends were 1 base for V and 5 bases for J; bases not matched to a gene: 18. Germline V lookup: CDR1 LGHNA, CDR2 YSLEER. This CDR3 contains 21 residues. CDR3 sequence: CASSQVVFGTGGIFGNEKLFF. The DNA of the CDR3 is TGCGCCAGCAGCCAAGTGGTCTTCGGGACAGGGGGAATTTTTGGGAATGAAAAACTGTTTTTT.

This sequence joins TRBV29-1 and TRBJ2-1, with 9 bases aligning to TRBD2. The CDR3 runs 16 residues. Germline loops: CDR1 SQVTM, CDR2 ANQGSEA. V trimming: 4 bases; J trimming: 0 bases; junction bases outside the gene matches: 7. CDR3 nucleotides: TGCAGCGTTGTTGCTCTAGCGGGACACTCCTACAATGAGCAGTTCTTC. Its protein is CSVVALAGHSYNEQFF.

The chain joins TRBV6-1 to TRBJ2-1; D not resolved. Trimming stripped 3 bases from V and 1 base from J, with 16 bases between. Per the germline V gene, CDR1 is MNHNS and CDR2 is SASEGT. The length of the CDR3 is 17 residues. CDR3 nucleotide sequence: TGTGCCAGCAGTGATCCACGAATGGGGTTATCCTACAATGAGCAGTTCTTC. Protein sequence: CASSDPRMGLSYNEQFF.

V usage is TRBV28 and J usage is TRBJ2-1; TRBD2 matches at 12 bases. The CDR3 has 15 amino acids. The germline CDR1 and CDR2 sequences are MDHEN and SYDVKM. Trimming cost V 6 bases and J 4 bases; bases outside gene matches: 4. The CDR3 reads CASSKLAGGYNEQFF. The CDR3 bases are TGTGCCAGCAGCAAACTAGCGGGAGGATACAATGAGCAGTTCTTC.

This sequence joins TRBV6-5 and TRBJ1-2; TRBD1 is a possible D gene (6 bases). Germline CDR1 and CDR2: MNHEY and SVGAGI. CDR3 size: 14 residues. V lost 0 bases and J 8 bases, leaving 13 bases between the germline ends. CDR3 in DNA: TGTGCCAGCAGTTACTCGAGCTGGACAGCAGGCTACACCTTC. Amino acids: CASSYSSWTAGYTF.

The rearrangement uses TRBV27 and TRBJ1-5; D is uncertain. Trimming removed 0 bases from V and 0 bases from J, with 6 bases in between. The CDR3 runs to 15 residues. Germline values: CDR1 MNHEY, CDR2 SMNVEV (reference sequence). The CDR3 DNA reads as TGTGCCAGCAGTTTATCACGGTATAGCAATCAGCCCCAGCATTTT. Encoded protein: CASSLSRYSNQPQHF.

V and J are TRBV4-3 and TRBJ2-6; D is uncertain. Germline CDR1 LGHNA, CDR2 YSLEER. The CDR3 totals 17 residues. The V end was cut by 0 bases, the J end by 0 bases, with 9 bases between. The CDR3 region has the DNA TGCGCCAGCAGCCAAGAATGGAGAATCTCTGGGGCCAACGTCCTGACTTTC. Residues: CASSQEWRISGANVLTF.

The chain joins TRBV30 to TRBJ2-1; D ambiguous. This CDR3 is 12 amino acids long. The germline CDR1 and CDR2 sequences are GTSNPN and SVGIG (reference sequence). Trimming stripped 3 bases from V and 10 bases from J, with 13 bases between. DNA for the CDR3: TGTGCCTGGAGGAGTATTGCCATAGAGCAGTTCTTC. Its translation is CAWRSIAIEQFF.

The chain uses TRBV9 and TRBJ2-1; the D call may be TRBD1 or TRBD2 (7 bases each). The V end lost 8 bases, the J end lost 10 bases, and 28 bases lay between the germline ends. CDR1 and CDR2 from the germline V gene are SGDLS and YYNGEE. There are 16 residues in the CDR3. CDR3: CARPRGDSMPLREQFF. In nucleotides, the CDR3 is TGTGCCAGACCCCGGGGGGACAGTATGCCCTTACGGGAGCAGTTCTTC.

The chain has TRBV7-2 and TRBJ2-3; D unresolved. Trimming shortened V by 5 bases and J by 0 bases, and 12 bases separated the two germline ends. The CDR3 length is 15 residues. Germline lookup yields CDR1 SGHTA and CDR2 FQGNSA. Written as DNA, the CDR3 is TGTGCCAGCAGCCAACGTCGCGGTAGCACAGATACGCAGTATTTT. Translation gives CASSQRRGSTDTQYF.

The J gene is TRBJ1-5, the V gene TRBV9; unclear D gene. With 0 bases removed from V and 8 bases from J, the gap between germline ends came to 12 bases. The germline V gene encodes CDR1 SGDLS and CDR2 YYNGEE. The CDR3 runs to 14 residues. CDR3 DNA sequence: TGTGCCAGCAGCGTAGTTCCGGTTTTTAAGCCCCAGCATTTT. It codes for CASSVVPVFKPQHF.

The chain employs TRBV7-3 and TRBJ2-3, with 11 bases that match TRBD2. The CDR3 is made up of 17 amino acids. The junction had 4 bases not matched to a gene; V was cut back by 2 bases and J by 0 bases. CDR1 and CDR2 (germline): SGHTA, FQGTGA. Here the CDR3 reads CASSLFRTSGSTDTQYF. For the CDR3, the DNA is TGTGCCAGCAGCTTATTCCGGACTAGCGGGAGCACAGATACGCAGTATTTT.

J is TRBJ2-2 and V is TRBV10-2; the D gene could be TRBD1 or TRBD2 (5 bases each). V was cut by 7 bases and J by 7 bases, with 13 bases left in between. The CDR3 totals 13 residues. CDR1 and CDR2 (germline): WSHSY, SAAADI. The CDR3 is CASIRVGGGELFF. Written as DNA, the CDR3 is TGCGCCAGCATTAGGGTTGGGGGCGGGGAGCTGTTTTTT.

The CDR3 DNA reads as TGTGCCATCAGTGAGGGAGGCGGGAGCTTTGAGCAGTTCTTC. Translated: CAISEGGGSFEQFF. This chain connects TRBV10-3 to TRBJ2-1, with 7 bases lining up with TRBD2. After removal of 2 bases from V and 9 bases from J, the junction contained 7 bases not matched to a gene. CDR1 is ENHRY, CDR2 SYGVKD, per germline. This CDR3 has 14 residues.

The gene calls are TRBV27 and TRBJ1-5, with D tentatively TRBD1 (5 bases). This CDR3 has 13 residues. The germline CDR1 and CDR2 sequences are MNHEY and SMNVEV (reference sequence). V was pared by 3 bases and J by 6 bases, with 9 bases between. The CDR3 protein is CASSFRESQPQHF. In nucleotides, the CDR3 is TGTGCCAGCAGTTTCAGGGAAAGTCAGCCCCAGCATTTT.

The rearrangement joins TRBV18 to TRBJ1-3; 9 bases line up with TRBD1. The CDR3 runs 16 residues. V lost 3 bases and J lost 3; bases outside the gene matches: 6. From germline, CDR1 is KGHSH and CDR2 LQKENI. In nucleotides, the CDR3 is TGTGCCAGCTCACCTTTGGGACAGGGAAATGGAAACACCATATATTTT. It translates to CASSPLGQGNGNTIYF.